These 22 T cell receptor beta chains originate from one sample sequenced in a study of blood T cell repertoires in COVID-19. Profiling relied on immunoSEQ multiplex PCR, and the TCRdb table lists in-frame clones only, not all of them. Here the sample spans some 240,000 clones, approximately 92% being singletons. The sequencing input was peripheral blood. These receptors all stem from a woman aged 40 to 50 who had recovered from COVID-19.

The chain is built from TRBV27 and TRBJ1-3; D gene unclear. Germline values: CDR1 MNHEY, CDR2 SMNVEV (reference sequence). The CDR3 has 15 residues. V dropped 6 bases and J dropped 5 bases, with 17 bases sitting between them. CDR3 DNA sequence: TGTGCCAGCAGCAAGAGCACGAGGGCGAGAAACACCATATATTTT. This sequence encodes CASSKSTRARNTIYF.

The V gene is TRBV24-1, the J gene TRBJ2-2, with TRBD2 matching over 13 bases. From germline, CDR1 is KGHDR and CDR2 SFDVKD. J was trimmed by 0 bases and V by 10 bases; bases with no gene match: 10. The CDR3 loop spans 18 amino acids. The CDR3 DNA reads TGTGCCACGGCGACTAGCGGGAGGCCCTTCGCGAACACCGGGGAGCTGTTTTTT. Protein product: CATATSGRPFANTGELFF.

This clone was picked up one time. The J gene is TRBJ2-7, the V gene TRBV15; D unclear. The CDR3 runs to 13 residues. Germline V gene lookup returns CDR1 LNHNV and CDR2 YYDKDF (reference sequence). V dropped 1 base and J dropped 4 bases, with 8 bases sitting between them. This CDR3 reads CATSRVLLYEQYF. The DNA for the CDR3 is TGTGCCACCAGCAGAGTCCTCCTTTACGAGCAGTACTTC.

The chain recombines TRBV28 with TRBJ1-2, with a weak D call TRBD1 (6 bases). V lost 7 bases to trimming and J lost 2 bases, with 14 bases between them. Per germline, CDR1 MDHEN and CDR2 SYDVKM. This CDR3 is 14 amino acids long. Written as DNA, the CDR3 is TGTGCCAGCAATGCAGGGGCAAACAACTATGGCTACACCTTC. Its translation: CASNAGANNYGYTF.

The chain uses TRBV7-6 and TRBJ2-2; 7 nucleotides line up with TRBD1. This CDR3 has 16 amino acids. J gave up 0 bases and V 5 bases, and 6 bases lay outside the gene matches. Per the germline V gene, CDR1 is SGHVS and CDR2 is FNYEAQ. Written as DNA, the CDR3 is TGTGCCAGCAGCCGATTGGGACAGACGAACACCGGGGAGCTGTTTTTT. Its translation: CASSRLGQTNTGELFF.

The chain is built from TRBV18 and TRBJ2-1; D is possibly TRBD2 (5 bases). The length of the CDR3 is 15 residues. CDR1 is KGHSH, CDR2 LQKENI, per germline. Between the trimmed V and J ends, which lost 1 base and 9 bases, there was a span of 16 bases. The chain's CDR3 is CASSPRQEVGTEQFF. The CDR3, as DNA: TGTGCCAGCTCACCACGGCAGGAGGTCGGAACTGAGCAGTTCTTC.

This chain connects TRBV6-5 to TRBJ2-1; D may be TRBD2 (6 bases). This CDR3 spans 15 amino acids. The germline V gene has CDR1 MNHEY and CDR2 SVGAGI. The CDR3 DNA reads TGTGCAACCACCCGACGGCGGGGCACCTACAATGAGCAGTTCTTC. Protein product: CATTRRRGTYNEQFF.

The chain carries TRBV5-4 and TRBJ2-3, with 10 bases lining up with TRBD1. V shed 0 bases, J shed 8 bases, and the junction held 9 bases outside the gene matches. CDR3 size: 16 residues. CDR1 and CDR2 from the germline V gene are SGHNT and YYREEE (reference sequence). DNA for the CDR3: TGTGCCAGCAGCTTGGAGGCCGGGACAGGGGAGGGTACGCAGTATTTT. Its translation: CASSLEAGTGEGTQYF.

The chain combines TRBV10-3 with TRBJ2-5; the D gene is possibly TRBD2 (6 bases). The CDR3 loop spans 15 amino acids. Trimming stripped 3 bases from V and 3 bases from J, with 14 bases between. In germline, CDR1 is ENHRY, CDR2 SYGVKD. For the CDR3, the DNA is TGTGCCATCAGTGACAAGGTGGGGGGAGAAGAGACCCAGTACTTC. Amino acid sequence: CAISDKVGGEETQYF.

The chain joins TRBV5-6 to TRBJ2-5, with 7 bases that match TRBD1. This CDR3 region has 14 residues. V was pared by 0 bases and J by 7 bases, with 6 bases of the junction left unmatched. The V gene's germline CDR1 is SGHDT and CDR2 YYEEEE. DNA for the CDR3: TGTGCCAGCAGCTTGGAAGGGGGCGTCGTGACCCAGTACTTC. This gives the protein CASSLEGGVVTQYF.

This chain uses TRBV24-1 with TRBJ2-3; TRBD1 matches 8 bases. CDR1 KGHDR and CDR2 SFDVKD come from the germline V gene. The trim removed 2 bases at V and 6 bases at J, leaving 6 bases unmatched. The CDR3 consists of 15 residues. The CDR3 here is CATSDSTGASDTQYF. In nucleotides, the CDR3 is TGTGCCACCAGTGATTCGACAGGGGCGTCGGATACGCAGTATTTT.

J is TRBJ1-4 and V is TRBV5-6; 7 bases are shared with TRBD1. This CDR3 is built from 14 residues. Germline lookup yields CDR1 SGHDT and CDR2 YYEEEE. V gave up 4 bases and J gave up 4 bases; unmatched junction bases: 4. CDR3 nucleotide sequence: TGTGCCAGCAGCGCGGGGACAGTTAATGAAAAACTGTTTTTT. Its translation: CASSAGTVNEKLFF.

The chain links TRBV6-5 to TRBJ2-2, with a tentative D call TRBD2 (5 bases). The CDR3 extends over 14 amino acids. Germline CDR1 MNHEY, CDR2 SVGAGI. The germline V and J ends were trimmed by 2 bases and 8 bases, with 12 bases remaining between them. The CDR3 coding sequence is TGTGCCAGCAGTTACGGTAGCGATGGTGGGGAGCTGTTTTTT. It translates to CASSYGSDGGELFF.

The chain is built from TRBV6-5 and TRBJ1-2, with a possible D match to TRBD1 (5 bases). The V gene lost 4 bases and the J gene lost 8 bases, with 20 bases spanning the gap. Germline CDR1 MNHEY, CDR2 SVGAGI. This CDR3 is 15 amino acids long. CDR3 sequence: CASSFSPRVGGGYTF. Here the CDR3 DNA reads TGTGCCAGCAGTTTTTCCCCTCGCGTGGGGGGAGGCTACACCTTC.

This chain connects TRBV27 to TRBJ2-2, with a weak D call TRBD2 (5 bases). V was shortened by 5 bases and J by 5 bases, with 12 bases between the two germline ends. Germline loops: CDR1 MNHEY, CDR2 SMNVEV (reference sequence). The CDR3 totals 14 residues. The CDR3 here is CASSPLPGTGELFF. CDR3 sequence (DNA): TGTGCCAGCAGTCCCCTCCCGGGGACCGGGGAGCTGTTTTTT.

The gene calls are TRBV19 and TRBJ1-2, with 7 bases lining up with TRBD1. The V and J ends lost 7 bases and 4 bases, in that order; junction bases with no gene match: 18. Germline-derived CDR1 and CDR2 are LNHDA and SQIVND (reference sequence). The CDR3 runs 17 residues. CDR3 region: CASTSSGTEAVGYGYTF. CDR3 nucleotide sequence: TGTGCCAGTACCTCATCCGGGACAGAGGCAGTGGGCTATGGCTACACCTTC.

The chain joins TRBV5-4 to TRBJ1-2; 7 bases are a match to TRBD1. From germline, CDR1 is SGHNT and CDR2 YYREEE (reference sequence). The V segment lost 4 bases and the J segment 2 bases; nucleotides outside the gene matches: 5. The CDR3 is made up of 14 amino acids. The CDR3 nucleotides read TGTGCCAGCAGCCCGGGACAGTCCAACTATGGCTACACCTTC. This sequence encodes CASSPGQSNYGYTF.

The rearrangement joins TRBV24-1 to TRBJ2-1; 11 positions agree with TRBD2. CDR1 and CDR2 from the germline V gene are KGHDR and SFDVKD. Trimming took 3 bases from V and 4 from J; bases not matched to a gene: 1. The length of the CDR3 is 15 residues. The chain's CDR3 is CATSDPSGRYNEQFF. DNA for the CDR3: TGTGCCACCAGTGATCCTAGCGGGAGGTACAATGAGCAGTTCTTC.

The V call is TRBV18, the J call TRBJ1-6; 7 bases are shared with TRBD1. The CDR3 has 14 amino acids. From germline, CDR1 is KGHSH and CDR2 LQKENI. The ends lost 2 bases at V and 10 bases at J; junction bases unmatched: 5. In nucleotides, the CDR3 is TGTGCCAGCTCACCAACAGGGGAAGGGTCACCCCTCCACTTT. Translating gives CASSPTGEGSPLHF.

V is TRBV19 and J is TRBJ2-2; 11 bases fit TRBD1. J was trimmed by 7 bases and V by 2 bases; bases with no gene match: 6. The CDR3 has 16 amino acids. Germline V gives CDR1 LNHDA, CDR2 SQIVND (reference sequence). The chain's CDR3 is CASSIFGQGAGGELFF. CDR3 bases: TGTGCCAGTAGTATATTCGGACAGGGGGCCGGCGGGGAGCTGTTTTTT. Supplemented by reference TRBV19 and TRBJ2-2, the full variable domain reads DGGITQSPKYLFRKEGQNVTLSCEQNLNHDAMYWYRQDPGQGLRLIYYSQIVNDFQKGDIAEGYSVSREKKESFPLTVTSAQKNPTAFYLCASSIFGQGAGGELFFGEGSRLTVL.

A note on this clone: The sample has other DNA sequences that encode this CDR3 too. The chain couples TRBV18 to TRBJ1-2, with 7 bases matching TRBD1. CDR1 is KGHSH and CDR2 is LQKENI in the germline V gene. The CDR3 length is 15 residues. After removal of 2 bases from V and 0 bases from J, the junction contained 3 bases not matched to a gene. The CDR3 region is CASSPTGEANYGYTF. The CDR3 nucleotides are TGTGCCAGCTCACCAACAGGGGAAGCTAACTATGGCTACACCTTC. The full variable domain, with the rest looked up from reference TRBV18 and TRBJ1-2, is NAGVMQNPRHLVRRRGQEARLRCSPMKGHSHVYWYRQLPEEGLKFMVYLQKENIIDESGMPKERFSAEFPKEGPSILRIQQVVRGDSAAYFCASSPTGEANYGYTFGSGTRLTVV.

This chain links TRBV5-6 with TRBJ1-6, with a weak D call TRBD1 (5 bases). Trimming removed 4 bases at V and 7 bases at J, with 15 bases between. This CDR3 is built from 15 residues. Germline loops: CDR1 SGHDT, CDR2 YYEEEE. This CDR3 is CASSPMTENNSPLHF. CDR3 bases: TGTGCCAGCAGCCCGATGACAGAGAACAATTCACCCCTCCACTTT.